This is a list of T cell receptor beta chains from one sample in a study of T cell responses to AZD1222 COVID-19 vaccine. Measured with immunoSEQ multiplex PCR; TCRdb has only the in-frame clones, and not every one. The sample comprises some 190,000 clones, 94% of which are singletons, and approximately 1.5% rests with the top ten. The sample here was peripheral blood, taken 28 days after the second dose of the MenACWY control vaccine. These receptor sequences come from an adult who received the MenACWY meningococcal vaccine as a control. Each CDR3 is given with its conserved first and last residue. The order of the fields is clone size, V gene, J gene, D gene, CDR3 protein, CDR3 DNA. D genes are given only for firm matches. Clone size is not always given. Where it is, it says once, few, many or a class for expanded clones.

>-|TRBV10-2|TRBJ1-5|-
CASSGQDKNQPQHF
TGCGCCAGCAGCGGACAAGACAAGAATCAGCCCCAGCATTTT
>once|TRBV29-1|TRBJ2-6|-
CSVGGRASNVLTF
TGCAGCGTTGGTGGACGGGCCAGCAACGTCCTGACTTTC
>-|TRBV7-6|TRBJ1-4|TRBD1
CASSSGTENEKLFF
TGTGCCAGCAGCTCCGGGACAGAGAATGAAAAACTGTTTTTT
>once|TRBV28|TRBJ2-3|-
CASSSPGDTQYF
TGTGCCAGCAGCTCGCCCGGTGATACGCAGTATTTT
>-|TRBV6-5|TRBJ2-5|-
CASSYPLGETQYF
TGTGCCAGCAGTTACCCACTGGGGGAGACCCAGTACTTC
>-|TRBV29-1|TRBJ1-4|-
CSVTDPGRNEKLFF
TGCAGCGTTACCGATCCAGGACGGAATGAAAAACTGTTTTTT
>-|TRBV5-1|TRBJ2-7|-
CASSLPGDSYEQYF
TGCGCCAGCAGCTTACCTGGTGACTCCTACGAGCAGTACTTC
>once|TRBV5-1|TRBJ2-1|-
CASSQGRGFGNEQFF
TGCGCCAGCAGCCAGGGGAGGGGGTTCGGCAATGAGCAGTTCTTC
>-|TRBV5-4|TRBJ2-3|-
CASSLTGTDTQYF
TGTGCCAGCAGCCTGACGGGCACAGATACGCAGTATTTT
>once|TRBV24-1|TRBJ2-1|TRBD2
CATSDPLRNPPAGGSYNEQFF
TGTGCCACCAGTGATCCCCTCAGAAACCCCCCGGCGGGAGGTTCCTACAATGAGCAGTTCTTC
>-|TRBV5-8|TRBJ1-5|-
CASSLDVPQHF
TGTGCCAGCAGCTTGGACGTACCCCAGCATTTT
>-|TRBV4-1|TRBJ2-1|TRBD2
CASSQDWTSGPPYNEQFF
TGCGCCAGCAGCCAAGATTGGACTAGCGGGCCTCCCTACAATGAGCAGTTCTTC
>-|TRBV15|TRBJ2-7|-
CATRDTEFSYEQYF
TGTGCCACCAGGGATACCGAGTTCTCCTACGAGCAGTACTTC
>-|TRBV6-6|TRBJ1-1|TRBD1
CASSRWTGRGTEAFF
TGTGCCAGCAGCCGTTGGACAGGGCGGGGAACTGAAGCTTTCTTT
>-|TRBV7-9|TRBJ1-1|-
CASSFSRGQNTEAFF
TGTGCCAGCAGCTTCTCACGGGGTCAGAACACTGAAGCTTTCTTT
>-|TRBV27|TRBJ1-4|TRBD1
CASSPPGQGKEKLFF
TGTGCCAGCAGTCCCCCGGGACAGGGGAAAGAAAAACTGTTTTTT
>many|TRBV7-2|TRBJ1-6|-
CASSFNNSPLHF
TGTGCCAGCAGCTTCAATAATTCACCCCTCCACTTT
>-|TRBV25-1|TRBJ1-6|-
CASSESRTSYNSPLHF
TGTGCCAGCAGTGAATCTCGTACCTCCTATAATTCACCCCTCCACTTT
>few|TRBV30|TRBJ1-1|-
CAWSVLDSKYTEAFF
TGTGCCTGGAGTGTTTTGGATAGTAAGTACACTGAAGCTTTCTTT
>-|TRBV29-1|TRBJ2-1|-
CSVEDGGVGNFGDEQFF
TGCAGCGTTGAAGATGGAGGGGTTGGGAACTTCGGGGATGAGCAGTTCTTC
>-|TRBV7-9|TRBJ2-1|TRBD1
CASSWSETGSNEQFF
TGTGCCAGCAGCTGGTCGGAGACAGGGAGCAATGAGCAGTTCTTC
>few|TRBV18|TRBJ1-3|TRBD1
CASSEQGNTGNTIYF
TGTGCCAGCTCCGAACAGGGGAATACTGGAAACACCATATATTTT
>-|TRBV7-9|TRBJ2-7|-
CASSGGRSHEQYF
TGTGCCAGCAGCGGGGGGCGGTCACACGAGCAGTACTTC
>-|TRBV7-2|TRBJ2-1|TRBD1
CASSRTGDTYNEQFF
TGTGCCAGCAGTAGGACAGGGGATACGTACAATGAGCAGTTCTTC
>once|TRBV7-3|TRBJ2-1|TRBD2
CASSWGSGRGNEQFF
TGTGCCAGCAGCTGGGGTAGCGGGAGGGGAAATGAGCAGTTCTTC
>-|TRBV29-1|TRBJ1-1|-
CSVRASRGNTEAFF
TGCAGCGTCCGGGCCTCCCGGGGGAACACTGAAGCTTTCTTT
>-|TRBV28|TRBJ1-2|TRBD1
CASRTGIYGYTF
TGTGCCAGCAGGACAGGGATTTATGGCTACACCTTC
>-|TRBV28|TRBJ1-1|TRBD1
CASSPVGQGTEAFF
TGTGCCAGCAGTCCTGTGGGACAGGGCACTGAAGCTTTCTTT
>-|TRBV5-6|TRBJ2-1|TRBD1
CASSLTIQGSEQFF
TGTGCCAGCAGCTTGACAATACAGGGGAGTGAGCAGTTCTTC
>-|TRBV10-3|TRBJ2-2|TRBD1
CATHRGTGELFF
TGTGCCACGCACAGGGGAACCGGGGAGCTGTTTTTT
>-|TRBV3-1/TRBV3-2|TRBJ1-2|-
CASSQTERPNYGYTF
TGTGCCAGCAGCCAAACGGAGAGACCCAACTATGGCTACACCTTC
>once|TRBV28|TRBJ2-7|-
CAIGTRLYEQYF
TGTGCCATCGGGACTCGCCTCTACGAGCAGTACTTC
>-|TRBV10-3|TRBJ2-2|TRBD2
CAIQTSGRATNDGELFF
TGTGCCATCCAGACTAGCGGGAGGGCCACAAATGACGGGGAGCTGTTTTTT
>-|TRBV10-2|TRBJ2-1|TRBD2
CASSGTTSGYNEQFF
TGCGCCAGCAGTGGGACGACTAGCGGGTACAATGAGCAGTTCTTC
>-|TRBV10-1|TRBJ2-5|-
CASSRTMNYGTQYF
TGCGCCAGCAGCCGGACAATGAATTATGGGACCCAGTACTTC
>-|TRBV6-5|TRBJ2-7|-
CASSYSLHYEQYF
TGTGCCAGCAGTTATTCCCTTCACTACGAGCAGTACTTC
>-|TRBV7-9|TRBJ2-7|TRBD1
CASSPGQDSSYEQYF
TGTGCCAGCAGCCCTGGACAGGATAGCTCCTACGAGCAGTACTTC
>-|TRBV12-3/TRBV12-4|TRBJ1-5|-
CASRRTVNQPQHF
TGTGCCAGCAGGAGGACAGTAAATCAGCCCCAGCATTTT
>-|TRBV28|TRBJ1-1|TRBD1
CASTPGTGYKAFF
TGTGCCAGCACCCCCGGGACAGGGTATAAGGCTTTCTTT
>-|TRBV6-1|TRBJ2-7|-
CASSESQGTSYEQYF
TGTGCCAGCAGTGAGAGCCAGGGAACCTCCTACGAGCAGTACTTC
>-|TRBV21-1|TRBJ1-1|-
CASSSGGSGTEAFF
TGTGCCAGCAGTAGCGGGGGGTCGGGCACTGAAGCTTTCTTT
>-|TRBV7-3|TRBJ1-2|-
CASSPGFGGGYTF
TGTGCCAGCAGCCCCGGGTTTGGGGGAGGCTACACCTTC
>-|TRBV20-1|TRBJ1-1|-
CSAARGPEAFF
TGCAGTGCGGCCCGGGGACCTGAAGCTTTCTTT
>-|TRBV6-5|TRBJ1-5|-
CASLTRRGYQPQHF
TGTGCCAGCTTAACGAGAAGGGGTTATCAGCCCCAGCATTTT
>-|TRBV18|TRBJ2-6|-
CASSPARVGSSGANVLTF
TGTGCCAGCTCACCGGCGAGGGTAGGGAGCTCTGGGGCCAACGTCCTGACTTTC
>-|TRBV7-9|TRBJ1-5|-
CASSLVGRINQPQHF
TGTGCCAGCAGCTTAGTGGGTCGGATCAATCAGCCCCAGCATTTT
>once|TRBV30|TRBJ1-4|-
CAWKGPREKLFF
TGTGCCTGGAAGGGCCCGCGGGAAAAACTGTTTTTT
>-|TRBV5-1|TRBJ1-2|-
CASSPFTFGGDGYTF
TGCGCCAGCAGCCCCTTCACTTTCGGGGGGGATGGCTACACCTTC
>-|TRBV27|TRBJ1-4|-
CASSLGPYHEKLFF
TGTGCCAGCAGTTTGGGTCCGTACCATGAAAAACTGTTTTTT
>-|TRBV14|TRBJ1-4|-
CASSHLRGKLFF
TGTGCCAGCAGCCACCTGAGAGGGAAACTGTTTTTT
>-|TRBV5-1|TRBJ2-3|-
CASSIGEPGRDTQYF
TGCGCCAGCAGCATAGGGGAGCCCGGTCGCGATACGCAGTATTTT
>-|TRBV20-1|TRBJ2-7|-
CSARDYWSEYF
TGCAGTGCTAGAGATTACTGGTCCGAGTACTTC
>-|TRBV19|TRBJ2-1|TRBD1
CASSVTGQGWDEQFF
TGTGCCAGCAGCGTCACGGGACAGGGGTGGGATGAGCAGTTCTTC